This T cell receptor (beta chain) was captured in a study of regulatory and conventional T cells in RAG deficiency. Points from the study as a whole: Sorted Omenn CD25-high CD127-low cells may not be bona fide Tregs. Patient subsets had shorter CDR3s; Omenn Treg-Tconv overlap exceeded 80%.

Profiled with immunoSEQ multiplex PCR; TCRdb holds only in-frame clones, not every one. The sample comprises around 30,000 clones, about 87% of which are singletons, and 4.5% to 5.5% rests with the top ten. A remark on this clone: Its antigen is not identified.

Germline assignment: CDR1 MGHDK and CDR2 SYGVNS. V shed 3 bases and J 4 bases; nucleotides not matched to a gene: 3. The CDR3 totals 15 residues. These sequences were also reported in another study, on regulatory T cells. That report notes: The primer mix had 52 TRBV and 13 TRBJ primers. Regulatory T cells showed the strongest V-J pair restriction and V/J gene skewing among patient repertoires.

The source of this sequence is a human donor in good health. The sequenced sample consisted of CD8+ T cells sorted from blood. This rearrangement joins TRBV25-1 to TRBJ2-1; 10 bases align to TRBD1. The CDR3 DNA follows: TGTGCCAGCAGTGAGACAGGGGGCTCGTACAATGAGCAGTTCTTC. It codes for CASSETGGSYNEQFF.